This TCR beta chain was recorded in a study of glioma-infiltrating T cells after dendritic cell vaccination. About the research overall: Patients received autologous tumor lysate-pulsed dendritic cell vaccination between about 2002 and 2013. Study-wide findings and caveats: No direct clonality-survival link was found; a diverse polyclonal response may matter.

The CDR3 consists of 14 residues. The germline gives CDR1 MGHRA, CDR2 YSYEKL. Trimming cost V 0 bases and J 4 bases; bases outside gene matches: 2. To note about this clone: Its matching antigen is unknown.

Here immunoSEQ multiplex PCR was the method, and the copy in TCRdb shows in-frame clones only, minus some. The sample shows about 90,000 clones, less than 90% of them seen only once. Time point of the sample: after dendritic cell vaccination, including at tumor progression/relapse. Blood PBMC samples: pre-vaccination, two weeks post third vaccination, and at tumor progression. Specimen: blood, collected after dendritic cell vaccination. The chain has TRBV4-1 and TRBJ1-1; 7 positions match TRBD1. This sequence was found in a human donor with glioblastoma. The CDR3: CASSQEPGGTEAFF. The CDR3 DNA reads as TGCGCCAGCAGCCAAGAGCCAGGGGGCACTGAAGCTTTCTTT.